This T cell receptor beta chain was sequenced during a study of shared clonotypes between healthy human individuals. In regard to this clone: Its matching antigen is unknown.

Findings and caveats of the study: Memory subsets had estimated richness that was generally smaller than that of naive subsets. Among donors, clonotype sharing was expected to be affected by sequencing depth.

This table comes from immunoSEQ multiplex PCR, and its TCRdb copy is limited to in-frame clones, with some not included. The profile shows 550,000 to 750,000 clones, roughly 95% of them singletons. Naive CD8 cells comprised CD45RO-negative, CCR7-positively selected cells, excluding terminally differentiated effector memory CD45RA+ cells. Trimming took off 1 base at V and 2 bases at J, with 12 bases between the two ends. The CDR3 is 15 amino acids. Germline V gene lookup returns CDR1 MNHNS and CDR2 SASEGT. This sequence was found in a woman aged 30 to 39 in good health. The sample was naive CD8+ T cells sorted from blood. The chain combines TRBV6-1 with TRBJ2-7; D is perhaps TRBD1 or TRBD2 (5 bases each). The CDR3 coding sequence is TGTGCCAGCAGTGAAGAAGTGGGGGTGCCCTACGAGCAGTACTTC. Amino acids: CASSEEVGVPYEQYF.